This T cell receptor beta chain is from a study of regulatory T cells in long-lasting Graves disease. The CDR3 is made up of 15 amino acids. Germline CDR1 reads SGHRS; CDR2 reads YFSETQ. Described time point: newly diagnosed GD, antithyroid drugs for less than 3 months. PBMCs were the source of the RNA used for TCR sequencing. The study's findings and limits: When disease was persistent, TRBV28, TRBJ1-2 and TRBJ2-5 were the favored segments.

In its sample, this clonotype was seen many times. What it binds is not known. The junction does not match germline at one end; this may be a read error. HTBI primers from iRepertoire and Arm-PCR of CDR3 regions yielded the TCR beta libraries. TCRdb recomputed calls from the multiplex PCR reads with MiXCR, one row per CDR3 protein. The sample lists around 240,000 distinct CDR3 sequences; around 19% were seen once. These data were also filed under a second study, of T cells in Graves' hyperthyroidism and ophthalmopathy. Per that study: An absence of ophthalmopathy progression within 18 months meant stable Graves' hyperthyroidism.

This sequence joins TRBV5-1 and TRBJ1-1; D perhaps matches TRBD1 (6 bases). The source is a woman in her 30s with Graves disease. This material consisted of peripheral blood mononuclear cells (PBMCs), taken at new diagnosis, from a patient treated with antithyroid drugs. The CDR3 sequence: CASSFLSVGGTGAFF. CDR3 in DNA: TGCGCCAGCAGCTTCCTTAGTGTGGGGGGCACTGGAGCTTTCTTT. Full variable domain (rest looked up from reference TRBV5-1 and TRBJ1-1): KAGVTQTPRYLIKTRGQQVTLSCSPISGHRSVSWYQQTPGQGLQFLFEYFSETQRNKGNFPGRFSGRQFSNSRSEMNVSTLELGDSALYLCASSFLSVGGTGAFFGQGTRLTVV.